This is a list of T cell receptor beta chains from one sample in a study of CD8+CD57+ T cells in acquired aplastic anemia. Each CDR3 protein is one row after TCRdb ran MiXCR on the reads. The sample yields around 170,000 distinct CDR3 sequences, roughly half seen once. Sequences were obtained from sorted CD4+, CD8+, or CD8+CD57+ T cells (not recorded which) from PBMCs. The receptors stem from a human donor with aplastic anemia. The CDR3 runs from the conserved cysteine through the conserved F or W. Fields, in order: J gene, D gene, clone size, V gene, CDR3 protein, CDR3 DNA. D genes are given only for firm matches. Clone size appears in some rows only: once, few, many, or a class for an expanded clone.

TRBJ1-1 TRBD1 . TRBV19 CASSAGQGAPEAFF TGTGCCAGTAGTGCGGGACAGGGGGCCCCTGAAGCTTTCTTT
TRBJ2-7 TRBD1 many TRBV29-1 CSVNVGQGSGEQYF TGCAGCGTTAATGTGGGACAGGGGTCGGGAGAGCAGTACTTC
TRBJ2-7 TRBD1 . TRBV7-2 CASSSPTGSGYEQYF TGTGCCAGCAGCTCCCCGACAGGGTCAGGCTACGAGCAGTACTTC
TRBJ2-2 . . TRBV10-3 CAISESAGGRELFF TGTGCCATCAGTGAGTCGGCAGGGGGGCGGGAGCTGTTTTTT
TRBJ2-3 . . TRBV25-1 CASSVGQGMSDTQYF TGTGCCAGCAGCGTGGGTCAGGGGATGTCAGATACGCAGTATTTT
TRBJ2-1 TRBD2 once TRBV11-2 CASSLGTSGRRNEQFF TGTGCCAGCAGCTTGGGGACTAGCGGGAGAAGGAATGAGCAGTTCTTC
TRBJ2-7 . . TRBV5-1 CASSRQDSYEQYF TGCGCCAGCAGTCGTCAGGACTCCTACGAGCAGTACTTC
TRBJ1-5 . many TRBV6-1 CASSAQLPQHF TGTGCCAGCAGTGCCCAGCTGCCCCAGCATTTT
TRBJ2-3 . . TRBV7-9 CASSLQGSDTQYF TGTGCCAGCAGCTTACAGGGGTCAGATACGCAGTATTTT
TRBJ2-5 TRBD2 few TRBV2 CASSERGGGRGTQYF TGTGCCAGCAGTGAAAGGGGCGGGGGGCGGGGGACCCAGTACTTC
TRBJ2-5 . many TRBV11-1 CASSLGASQETQYF TGTGCCAGCAGCTTAGGGGCCAGCCAAGAGACCCAGTACTTC
TRBJ2-5 . few TRBV7-6 CASSSGGGLTYEQFF TGTGCCAGCAGCTCAGGTGGGGGCCTCACCTATGAGCAGTTCTTT
TRBJ2-7 TRBD2 . TRBV7-8 CASSLGTSGGAEQYF TGTGCCAGCAGCTTAGGGACTAGCGGGGGGGCCGAGCAGTACTTC
TRBJ2-5 . . TRBV25-1 CAREWRAKETQYF TGTGCTAGAGAGTGGAGGGCCAAAGAGACCCAGTACTTC
TRBJ1-5 . many TRBV5-1 CASSPIGNQPQHF TGCGCCAGCAGCCCAATAGGAAATCAGCCCCAGCATTTT
TRBJ2-3 . many TRBV5-1 CASSSERGTDTQYF TGCGCCAGCAGCTCGGAGCGGGGCACAGATACGCAGTATTTT
TRBJ2-7 TRBD1 . TRBV29-1 CSAAPGTGLYEQYF TGCAGCGCCGCCCCAGGGACAGGGCTCTACGAGCAGTACTTC
TRBJ1-6 . . TRBV5-8 CASSPLRANNSPLHF TGTGCCAGCAGCCCCCTCAGGGCCAATAATTCACCCCTCCACTTT
TRBJ1-1 . many TRBV5-4 CASSLAGGNTEAFF TGTGCCAGCAGCTTGGCCGGGGGGAACACTGAAGCTTTCTTT
TRBJ2-7 TRBD1 few TRBV10-3 CAISENGQGDEQYF TGTGCCATCAGTGAGAACGGACAGGGGGACGAGCAGTACTTC
TRBJ1-2 TRBD1 many TRBV9 CASSVAGDRRNYGYTF TGTGCCAGCAGCGTAGCTGGGGACAGGAGAAACTATGGCTACACCTTC
TRBJ1-1 TRBD1 many TRBV4-2 CASSQALSPTGREAEAFF TGTGCCAGCAGCCAAGCGCTCTCACCGACAGGGCGGGAAGCTGAAGCTTTCTTT
TRBJ1-2 TRBD1 . TRBV20-1 CSAPEDRDYGYTF TGCAGTGCTCCTGAGGACAGGGATTATGGCTACACCTTC
TRBJ2-1 . . TRBV2 CASRPTQSSYNEQFF TGTGCCAGCAGGCCGACCCAGAGCTCCTACAATGAGCAGTTCTTC
TRBJ2-1 . many TRBV29-1 CSVLNGRFNEQFF TGCAGCGTGCTGAATGGGCGATTCAATGAGCAGTTCTTC
TRBJ2-4 . . TRBV7-3 CASSLEGNIQYF TGTGCCAGCAGCTTGGAAGGAAACATTCAGTACTTC
TRBJ1-4 TRBD1 . TRBV15 CATSSNRGATNEKLFF TGTGCCACCAGCAGCAACAGGGGGGCAACTAATGAAAAACTGTTTTTT
TRBJ2-3 . many TRBV24-1 CATSDFGRVGTDTQYF TGTGCCACCAGTGATTTCGGTCGGGTGGGCACAGATACGCAGTATTTT
TRBJ2-5 . many TRBV5-6 CASSFGTAQETQYF TGTGCCAGCAGCTTTGGGACCGCCCAAGAGACCCAGTACTTC
TRBJ2-1 . many TRBV11-1 CASRLGYPISEQFF TGTGCCAGCAGGCTAGGGTACCCCATAAGTGAGCAGTTCTTC
TRBJ2-7 . few TRBV7-2 CASRPDGTYEQYF TGTGCCAGCCGACCGGACGGCACCTACGAGCAGTACTTC
TRBJ2-1 . many TRBV19 CASNIIHSGLYNEQFF TGTGCCAGTAACATTATCCACTCGGGCCTATACAATGAGCAGTTCTTC
TRBJ1-2 TRBD1 . TRBV29-1 CSVEVADRGYGYTF TGCAGCGTTGAAGTAGCTGACAGGGGCTATGGCTACACCTTC
TRBJ1-1 . . TRBV13 CASSLWGGMNTEAFF TGTGCCAGCAGCTTGTGGGGGGGGATGAACACTGAAGCTTTCTTT
TRBJ2-2 . many TRBV6-5 CASSYSGTGSNTGELFF TGTGCCAGCAGTTACTCGGGAACAGGATCGAACACCGGGGAGCTGTTTTTT
TRBJ1-2 . many TRBV24-1 CATSDTTTTYGYTF TGTGCCACCAGTGATACAACAACCACCTATGGCTACACCTTC
TRBJ1-4 . . TRBV29-1 CSVEGDRRNEKLFF TGCAGCGTTGAAGGTGACAGGCGTAATGAAAAACTGTTTTTT
TRBJ1-6 . once TRBV9 CASSVSGGNSPLHF TGTGCCAGCAGCGTCAGCGGGGGGAATTCACCCCTCCACTTT
TRBJ2-1 . few TRBV7-3 CASRGRSYNEQFF TGTGCCAGCAGGGGCAGATCCTACAATGAGCAGTTCTTC
TRBJ2-4 TRBD2 many TRBV20-1 CSARDSGTRQLAKNIQYF TGCAGTGCTAGAGATTCCGGGACTAGACAATTAGCCAAAAACATTCAGTACTTC
TRBJ1-2 . few TRBV3-1 CASSQVIGTYGYTF TGTGCCAGCAGCCAAGTTATTGGGACCTATGGCTACACCTTC
TRBJ1-5 . many TRBV6-5 CASSSTWAVSNQPQHF TGTGCCAGCAGTTCTACCTGGGCAGTGAGCAATCAGCCCCAGCATTTT
TRBJ2-1 . many TRBV20-1 CSARDPGGGSYNEQFF TGCAGTGCTAGAGATCCTGGGGGAGGTTCCTACAATGAGCAGTTCTTC
TRBJ1-2 . medium-sized TRBV2 CASSEERDGYGYTF TGTGCCAGCAGTGAAGAAAGGGACGGCTATGGCTACACCTTC
TRBJ1-2 . . TRBV29-1 CSVVGKATRYGYTF TGCAGCGTCGTAGGGAAGGCCACCCGCTATGGCTACACCTTC
TRBJ2-1 . many TRBV24-1 CATSALASNEQFF TGTGCCACCAGTGCACTAGCTTCCAATGAGCAGTTCTTC
TRBJ2-5 . . TRBV10-3 CAIRSGEETQYF TGTGCCATCAGGTCAGGGGAAGAGACCCAGTACTTC
TRBJ2-1 . . TRBV7-2 CASSLEGARYNEQFF TGTGCCAGCAGCTTGGAAGGGGCCAGATACAATGAGCAGTTCTTC
TRBJ2-7 TRBD1 . TRBV6-1 CASSSRTGVAEQYF TGTGCCAGCAGCTCGAGGACAGGGGTGGCCGAGCAGTACTTC
TRBJ1-1 TRBD1 few TRBV10-3 CAISDLTGRAEAFF TGTGCCATCAGTGACCTGACAGGGAGGGCTGAAGCTTTCTTT
TRBJ2-5 . many TRBV2 CASSETGEGTQYF TGTGCCAGCAGTGAAACAGGGGAGGGGACCCAGTACTTC
TRBJ1-1 . few TRBV10-3 CAISETGNTEAFF TGTGCCATCAGTGAAACAGGGAACACTGAAGCTTTCTTT
TRBJ1-6 TRBD1 . TRBV19 CASSFGTGNSYNSPLHF TGTGCCAGTAGCTTTGGGACAGGGAACTCCTATAATTCACCCCTCCACTTT
TRBJ2-5 . . TRBV2 CASSEGEIQETQYF TGTGCCAGCAGTGAAGGAGAGATCCAAGAGACCCAGTACTTC
TRBJ1-4 TRBD1 once TRBV29-1 CSVAGTGDEKLFF TGCAGCGTTGCAGGGACAGGGGATGAAAAACTGTTTTTT
TRBJ2-1 . . TRBV7-3 CASSLMASVAHNEQFF TGTGCCAGCAGCTTAATGGCTAGCGTTGCCCACAATGAGCAGTTCTTC
TRBJ2-7 TRBD1 . TRBV7-8 CASSFLGGTGYSYERYF TGTGCCAGCAGCTTCCTGGGGGGGACAGGGTATTCCTACGAGCGGTACTTC